These T cell receptor beta chains were read from a single sample in a study of human T cells and chemical hapten exposure. TCRdb analysed the RACE reads with MiXCR anew, one entry per CDR3 protein. The sample includes 90,000 to 110,000 distinct CDR3 sequences, roughly a tenth of them seen just once. The starting material was whole blood, obtained in connection with sensitization to the hapten diphenylcyclopropenone (DPC). All receptors come from a woman aged 40 to 50 with alopecia areata. Some clones in this sample may be carry-over from other donors' samples. CDR3s leave out the opening cysteine and the closing phenylalanine or tryptophan. The order of the fields is V gene, J gene, CDR3 length, CDR3 protein.

TRBV5-1	TRBJ2-7	13	ASSSSGGATYEQY
TRBV6-2/TRBV6-3	TRBJ1-1	10	ASSYPDTEAF
TRBV6-6	TRBJ1-2	11	ASSPTVPYGYT
TRBV6-5	TRBJ2-1	21	ASRRTPGLAGGLPPSYFNEQF
TRBV3-1	TRBJ2-1	14	ASSQADRSSYNEQF
TRBV6-2/TRBV6-3	TRBJ1-5	12	ASSYSGAGQPQH
TRBV20-1	TRBJ1-5	14	SARDRSGGSNQPQH
TRBV2	TRBJ2-3	13	ASTPASGYTDTQY
TRBV2	TRBJ2-5	14	ASSDWGSGGQETQY
TRBV4-2	TRBJ2-7	12	ASSQGDRDYEQY
TRBV7-2	TRBJ2-1	14	ASSSKQGVNYNEQF
TRBV28	TRBJ1-6	11	ASGTRGASPLH
TRBV20-1	TRBJ2-3	12	SARDETGTDTQY
TRBV6-6	TRBJ1-4	13	ASSYVVGVNEKLF
TRBV18	TRBJ2-5	12	ASSPGATKETQY
TRBV4-2	TRBJ2-4	13	ASSQDWGRKNIQY
TRBV7-2	TRBJ2-2	14	ASSQRLAGGPGELF
TRBV5-6	TRBJ2-7	13	ASSSIGTASYEQY
TRBV6-1	TRBJ1-1	12	ASSPTGMNTEAF
TRBV29-1	TRBJ1-1	11	SGGQALEGEAF
TRBV20-1	TRBJ1-4	11	SARNPTNEKLF
TRBV3-1	TRBJ1-1	12	ASTPRGGGTEAF
TRBV7-2	TRBJ1-2	13	ASSYRDLANYGYT
TRBV10-3	TRBJ2-3	16	AIAGLAGVPPGTDTQY
TRBV6-1	TRBJ1-2	12	AMGPQGTNYGYT
TRBV11-2	TRBJ1-1	9	AISGGTEAF
TRBV10-3	TRBJ1-1	9	AISWDRKAF
TRBV5-1	TRBJ1-1	13	ASSLGGSSATEAF
TRBV11-2	TRBJ2-3	13	ASSLELAISDTQY
TRBV7-2	TRBJ1-4	13	ASSVQGGTNEKLF
TRBV4-1	TRBJ2-7	13	ASSDDLQGTYEQY
TRBV6-6	TRBJ1-3	12	ASSPPGGGNTIY
TRBV3-1	TRBJ2-3	14	ASSRDALVRPDTQY
TRBV13	TRBJ1-3	16	ASSRMELGGAGGNTIY
TRBV9	TRBJ1-1	15	ASSVDPRGQGNTEAF
TRBV12-3/TRBV12-4	TRBJ2-1	13	ASSFPGGFYNEQF
TRBV5-6	TRBJ2-7	12	ASSTTSGAREQY
TRBV6-1	TRBJ1-1	12	ASSGIRGTSEAF
TRBV7-9	TRBJ1-2	12	ASSRDRGRYGYT
TRBV5-1	TRBJ2-1	12	ASSLGGNDNEQF
TRBV7-6	TRBJ2-1	18	ASSFPRGKKDDRSYDEQF
TRBV7-9	TRBJ2-3	11	ASSWDRDHTQY
TRBV7-9	TRBJ1-3	15	ASSFSLAGMSGNTIY
TRBV3-2	TRBJ2-5	12	ASSQWGGGETQY
TRBV27	TRBJ1-4	11	ASSPTTNEKLF
TRBV29-1	TRBJ2-5	10	SVEGVQETQY
TRBV6-6	TRBJ2-7	12	ASSSPAGSYEQY
TRBV6-6	TRBJ2-4	14	ASTPTTVVAKNIQY
TRBV3-1	TRBJ2-1	14	ASSPAWGGRYNEQF
TRBV9	TRBJ2-3	12	ASSAELSTDTQY
TRBV10-3	TRBJ1-2	14	AISGASRLSNYGYT
TRBV3-1	TRBJ2-7	14	ASSPTVSQGTTEQY
TRBV19	TRBJ2-1	13	ASSISQATYNEQF